The count of the clone carrying this T cell receptor (beta chain) is one. Antigen specificity is unknown. CDR1 and CDR2 (germline): MNHEY, SVGAGI. Trimming pared 0 bases from V and 4 bases from J, leaving 15 bases between. CDR3 size: 16 residues. PCR amplification relied on 60 Vbeta primers (plus 13 Jbeta primers). The table came from immunoSEQ multiplex PCR; TCRdb's copy has only in-frame clones and leaves some out. The table lists approximately 220,000 clones, 83% of them singletons. This entry is derived from a study of cytomegalovirus exposure and HLA in healthy donors. Background on the study: An analysis done earlier identified more than 100 million unique TCR beta sequences from approximately 170 million T cells.

Study results and limitations: A later analysis appeared to link common viral pathogens to several of the most significant clusters. The authors later linked a missense DCLRE1C variant to TCR beta V- and J-gene trimming.

Sequencing was done on a sample of PBMCs. The chain employs TRBV6-5 and TRBJ1-2, with a weak D call TRBD1 (6 bases). This TCR came from a girl between 5 and 17 years old in good health and CMV-seronegative. CDR3 nucleotide sequence: TGTGCCAGCAGTTACTCGAGGACAGCAAAAGTCTATGGCTACACCTTC. Its translation: CASSYSRTAKVYGYTF.